One sample yielded the 12 T cell receptor beta chains listed below, sequenced in a study of blood T cell repertoires in COVID-19. The protocol was immunoSEQ multiplex PCR, while the TCRdb copy is restricted to in-frame clones and leaves out a portion. The sample shows under 140,000 clones, roughly 87% of them seen only once. The sequencing input was peripheral blood. The receptor source for this set is a human donor in a cohort sampled during active COVID-19.

The J gene is TRBJ2-3, the V gene TRBV2, with TRBD2 matching 12 bases. In germline, CDR1 is SNHLY, CDR2 FYNNEI. The CDR3 has 15 amino acids. The trim removed 6 bases at V and 2 bases at J, leaving 3 bases unmatched. CDR3 amino acids: CASRLAGGFTDTQYF. CDR3 in DNA: TGTGCCAGCAGACTAGCGGGGGGATTCACAGATACGCAGTATTTT.

This clone was found a few times. V gene TRBV7-2 combines with J gene TRBJ1-1; possibly TRBD1 for D (6 bases). Germline CDR1 and CDR2: SGHTA and FQGNSA. V shed 5 bases and J shed 2 bases, with 15 bases lying between them. The CDR3 runs 15 residues. In DNA form, the CDR3 reads TGTGCCAGCAGCGATAACAGGGCTGGAAACACTGAAGCTTTCTTT. Its protein product is CASSDNRAGNTEAFF.

The genes are TRBV30 and TRBJ1-6; tentatively, D is TRBD1 (5 bases). The germline CDR1 and CDR2 sequences are GTSNPN and SVGIG (reference sequence). The CDR3 is 13 amino acids. V lost 4 bases, J lost 10 bases, and 14 bases lay in between. The CDR3 nucleotides read TGTGCCTGGATCGAGGCAGGGAACTCACCCCTCCACTTT. Residues: CAWIEAGNSPLHF.

The genes are TRBV7-2 and TRBJ1-2; weak D call: TRBD1 (5 bases). CDR3 length: 15 amino acids. In germline, CDR1 is SGHTA, CDR2 FQGNSA. Between the trimmed V and J ends, which lost 1 base and 6 bases, there was a span of 15 bases. CDR3 in DNA: TGTGCCAGCAGCTTAGTAGTAGGGCCAGGGAATGGCTACACCTTC. This encodes CASSLVVGPGNGYTF.

The chain is built from TRBV30 and TRBJ1-4, with D uncertain. This CDR3 comprises 13 residues. Germline V lookup: CDR1 GTSNPN, CDR2 SVGIG (reference sequence). V shed 2 bases and J shed 5 bases, with 9 bases lying between them. The chain's CDR3 is CAWSRRLNEKLFF. The CDR3 DNA reads as TGTGCCTGGAGTCGCCGACTGAATGAAAAACTGTTTTTT.

V and J are TRBV4-1 and TRBJ2-5, with 13 bases matching TRBD2. The J segment lost 3 bases and the V segment lost 1 base, leaving 2 bases of the junction unmatched. The length of the CDR3 is 16 residues. Per germline, CDR1 MGHRA and CDR2 YSYEKL. CDR3 in DNA: TGCGCCAGCAGCCAAGGGGGGACTAGCGGGAAAGAGACCCAGTACTTC. Translation: CASSQGGTSGKETQYF.

The chain links TRBV19 to TRBJ1-6, with 7 bases fitting TRBD1. The V gene end was trimmed by 6 bases and the J gene end by 10 bases; junction bases not matched to a gene: 9. Germline V gene lookup returns CDR1 LNHDA and CDR2 SQIVND (reference sequence). CDR3 length: 14 residues. In DNA form, the CDR3 reads TGTGCCAGTAGGATCCCGACAGGGCCCTCACCCCTCCACTTT. Translation: CASRIPTGPSPLHF.

The rearrangement links TRBV2 to TRBJ1-4; D gene uncertain. V was shortened by 7 bases and J by 0 bases, with 9 bases between the two germline ends. CDR1 and CDR2 from the germline V gene are SNHLY and FYNNEI. The CDR3 runs 14 residues. CDR3 region: CASKRLATNEKLFF. The CDR3 nucleotides are TGTGCCAGCAAGAGACTTGCAACTAATGAAAAACTGTTTTTT.

The gene calls are TRBV4-2 and TRBJ1-1, with D hard to call. The CDR3 is 15 residues long. Per the germline V gene, CDR1 is LGHNA and CDR2 is YNFKEQ. Trimming removed 0 bases from V and 0 bases from J, with 8 bases in between. The CDR3 DNA follows: TGTGCCAGCAGCCAAGAGGTCACGGTGAACACTGAAGCTTTCTTT. Translated, it gives CASSQEVTVNTEAFF.

The genes are TRBV6-2 or TRBV6-3 and TRBJ2-1; D is perhaps TRBD2 (6 bases). This CDR3 comprises 15 residues. Germline V gene lookup returns CDR1 MNHEY and CDR2 SVGEGT. Trimming stripped 4 bases from V and 0 bases from J, with 10 bases between. The CDR3 region is CASSLAASSYNEQFF. DNA for the CDR3: TGTGCCAGCAGTTTAGCGGCAAGCTCCTACAATGAGCAGTTCTTC.

On this clone itself: The junction and the germline gene differ at one end; a read error may be behind it. The chain carries TRBV5-1 and TRBJ2-2, with TRBD1 as a possible D gene (6 bases). The CDR3 spans 16 residues. CDR1 is SGHRS and CDR2 is YFSETQ in the germline V gene. This CDR3 reads CASSPTVTGNSGELFF. The CDR3 DNA reads as TGCGCCAGCAGCCCGACCGTTACAGGGAACTCCGGGGAGCTGTTTTTT.

The rearrangement uses TRBV18 and TRBJ2-1, with D tentatively TRBD1 (6 bases). The CDR3 runs 15 residues. V was shortened by 2 bases and J by 7 bases, with 15 bases between the two germline ends. The V gene's germline CDR1 is KGHSH and CDR2 LQKENI. For the CDR3, the DNA is TGTGCCAGCTCACCATCTCTACGACAGGCGAATGAGCAGTTCTTC. This encodes CASSPSLRQANEQFF.